One T cell receptor (beta chain) is described in this entry. The data are from a study of OX40 agonist ivuxolimab in advanced cancers. The wider study: Patients undergoing dose escalation presented with hepatocellular carcinoma, melanoma, renal cell or head and neck cancer.

CDR1 MGHDK and CDR2 SYGVNS come from the germline V gene. V lost 1 base, J lost 4 bases, and 5 bases lay in between. The CDR3 consists of 12 residues. The protocol was immunoSEQ multiplex PCR, while the TCRdb copy is restricted to in-frame clones and leaves out a portion. Of fewer than 95,000 clones listed, around 90% were seen once; the top ten hold roughly 3.5%. The genes are TRBV25-1 and TRBJ2-7; no clear D gene. This receptor was taken from an adult with an advanced solid tumor such as melanoma, head and neck, liver or kidney cancer. This specimen was CD4+ or CD8+ T cells sorted from blood, taken in a trial of the OX40 agonist ivuxolimab. In DNA, the CDR3 is TGTGCCAGCAGTGAATTGGGGTACGAGCAGTACTTC. This encodes CASSELGYEQYF.